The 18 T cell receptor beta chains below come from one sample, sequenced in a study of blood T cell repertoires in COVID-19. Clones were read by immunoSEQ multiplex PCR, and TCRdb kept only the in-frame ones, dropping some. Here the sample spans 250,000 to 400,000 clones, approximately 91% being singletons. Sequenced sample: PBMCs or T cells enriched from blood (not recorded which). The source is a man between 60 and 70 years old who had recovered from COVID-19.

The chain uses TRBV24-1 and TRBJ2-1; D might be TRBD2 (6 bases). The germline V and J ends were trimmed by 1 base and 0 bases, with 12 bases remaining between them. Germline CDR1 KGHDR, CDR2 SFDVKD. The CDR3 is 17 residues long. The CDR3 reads CATSDLETRSSYNEQFF. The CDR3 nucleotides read TGTGCCACCAGTGATTTAGAGACTAGGAGCTCCTACAATGAGCAGTTCTTC.

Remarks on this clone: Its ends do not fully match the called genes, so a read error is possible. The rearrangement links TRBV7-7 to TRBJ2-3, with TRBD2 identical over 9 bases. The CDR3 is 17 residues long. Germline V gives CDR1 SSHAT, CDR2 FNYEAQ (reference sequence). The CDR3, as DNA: TGTGCTAGCAGCTTAGCAGGCGGGAGGGCCTATTCAGATACGCAGTATTTT. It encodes CASSLAGGRAYSDTQYF.

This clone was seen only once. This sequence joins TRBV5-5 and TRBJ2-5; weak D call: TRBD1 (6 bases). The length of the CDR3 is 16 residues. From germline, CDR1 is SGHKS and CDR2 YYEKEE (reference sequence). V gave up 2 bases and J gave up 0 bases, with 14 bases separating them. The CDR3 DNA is TGTGCCAGCAGCTTTGGACAGCGACTCTACCAAGAGACCCAGTACTTC. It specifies CASSFGQRLYQETQYF.

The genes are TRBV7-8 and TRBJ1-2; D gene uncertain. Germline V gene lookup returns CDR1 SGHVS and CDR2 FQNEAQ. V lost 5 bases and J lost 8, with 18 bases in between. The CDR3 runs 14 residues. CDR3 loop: CASSPLAASLGYTF. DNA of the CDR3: TGTGCCAGCAGCCCCCTAGCGGCCAGCTTGGGCTACACCTTC.

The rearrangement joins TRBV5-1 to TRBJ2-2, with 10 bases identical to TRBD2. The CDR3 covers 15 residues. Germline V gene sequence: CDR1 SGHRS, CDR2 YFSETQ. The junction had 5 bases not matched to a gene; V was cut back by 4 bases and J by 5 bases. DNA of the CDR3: TGCGCCAGCAGCGAGGGACTAGCGAGGACCGGGGAGCTGTTTTTT. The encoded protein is CASSEGLARTGELFF.

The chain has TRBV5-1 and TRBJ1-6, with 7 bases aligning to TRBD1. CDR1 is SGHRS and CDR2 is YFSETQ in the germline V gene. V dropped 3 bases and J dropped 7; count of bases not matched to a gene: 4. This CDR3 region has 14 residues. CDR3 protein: CASSYNRGNSPLHF. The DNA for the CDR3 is TGCGCCAGCAGCTACAACAGGGGCAATTCACCCCTCCACTTT.

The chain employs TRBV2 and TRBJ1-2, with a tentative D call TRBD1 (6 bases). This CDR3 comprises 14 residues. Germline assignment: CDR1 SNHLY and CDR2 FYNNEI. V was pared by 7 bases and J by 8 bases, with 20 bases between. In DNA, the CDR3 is TGTGCCAGCAATCACAGGGCTTTTTTTGGAGGCTACACCTTC. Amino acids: CASNHRAFFGGYTF. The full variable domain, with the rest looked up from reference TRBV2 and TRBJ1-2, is EPEVTQTPSHQVTQMGQEVILRCVPISNHLYFYWYRQILGQKVEFLVSFYNNEISEKSEIFDDQFSVERPDGSNFTLKIRSTKLEDSAMYFCASNHRAFFGGYTFGSGTRLTVV.

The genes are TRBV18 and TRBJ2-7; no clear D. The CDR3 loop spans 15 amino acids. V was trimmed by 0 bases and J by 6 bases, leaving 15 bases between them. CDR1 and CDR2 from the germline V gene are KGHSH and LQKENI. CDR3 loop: CASSPPEKPPGEQYF. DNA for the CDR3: TGTGCCAGCTCACCACCCGAGAAACCTCCGGGCGAGCAGTACTTC.

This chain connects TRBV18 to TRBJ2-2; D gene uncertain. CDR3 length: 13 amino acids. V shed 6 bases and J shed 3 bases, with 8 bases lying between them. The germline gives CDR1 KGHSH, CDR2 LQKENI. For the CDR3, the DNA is TGTGCCAGCTCGGAACGGGACACCGGGGAGCTGTTTTTT. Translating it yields CASSERDTGELFF.

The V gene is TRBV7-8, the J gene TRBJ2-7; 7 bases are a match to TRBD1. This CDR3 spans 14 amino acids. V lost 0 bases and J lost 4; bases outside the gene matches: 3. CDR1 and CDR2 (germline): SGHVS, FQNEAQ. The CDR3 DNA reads TGTGCCAGCAGCTTAGCAGGGGGCAGTTACGAGCAGTACTTC. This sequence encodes CASSLAGGSYEQYF.

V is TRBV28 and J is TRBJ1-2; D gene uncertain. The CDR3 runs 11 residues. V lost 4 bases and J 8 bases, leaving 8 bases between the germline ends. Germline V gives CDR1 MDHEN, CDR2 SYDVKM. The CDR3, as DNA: TGTGCCAGCAGTTCTACAGTCGGCTACACCTTC. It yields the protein CASSSTVGYTF.

CDR3 loop: CASSLGLAGVGDTQYF. The DNA of the CDR3 is TGTGCCAGCAGCTTAGGTCTAGCGGGAGTAGGTGATACGCAGTATTTT. V usage is TRBV7-9 and J usage is TRBJ2-3; 10 nucleotides agree with TRBD2. Germline-derived CDR1 and CDR2 are SEHNR and FQNEAQ (reference sequence). The CDR3 consists of 16 residues. The junction had 7 bases not matched to a gene; V was cut back by 1 base and J by 6 bases.

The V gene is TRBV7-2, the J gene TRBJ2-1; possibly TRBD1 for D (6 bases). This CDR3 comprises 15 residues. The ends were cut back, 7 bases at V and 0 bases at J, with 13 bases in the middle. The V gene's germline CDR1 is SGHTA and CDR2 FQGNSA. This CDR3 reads CASNPDSISYNEQFF. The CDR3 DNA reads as TGTGCCAGCAACCCGGACAGTATCTCCTACAATGAGCAGTTCTTC.

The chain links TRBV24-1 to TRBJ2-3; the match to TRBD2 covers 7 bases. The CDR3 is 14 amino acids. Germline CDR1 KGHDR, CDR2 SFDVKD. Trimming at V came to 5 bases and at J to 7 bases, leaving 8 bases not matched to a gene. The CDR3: CATSGGGNRNTQYF. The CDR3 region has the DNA TGTGCCACCAGTGGGGGGGGAAATCGAAATACGCAGTATTTT.

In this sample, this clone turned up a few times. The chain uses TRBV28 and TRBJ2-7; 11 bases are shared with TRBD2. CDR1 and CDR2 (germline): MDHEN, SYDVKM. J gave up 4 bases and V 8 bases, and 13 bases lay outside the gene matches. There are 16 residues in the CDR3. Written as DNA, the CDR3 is TGTGCCAGCGGACTAGCGGGTACGACCACATTGTACGAGCAGTACTTC. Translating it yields CASGLAGTTTLYEQYF.

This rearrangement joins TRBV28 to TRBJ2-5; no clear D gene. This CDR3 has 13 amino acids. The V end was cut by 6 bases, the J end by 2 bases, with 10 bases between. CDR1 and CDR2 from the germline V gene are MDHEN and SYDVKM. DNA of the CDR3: TGTGCCAGCAGACAGCAGGCTCAAGAGACCCAGTACTTC. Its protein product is CASRQQAQETQYF. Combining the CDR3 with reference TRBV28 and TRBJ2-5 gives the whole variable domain DVKVTQSSRYLVKRTGEKVFLECVQDMDHENMFWYRQDPGLGLRLIYFSYDVKMKEKGDIPEGYSVSREKKERFSLILESASTNQTSMYLCASRQQAQETQYFGPGTRLLVL.

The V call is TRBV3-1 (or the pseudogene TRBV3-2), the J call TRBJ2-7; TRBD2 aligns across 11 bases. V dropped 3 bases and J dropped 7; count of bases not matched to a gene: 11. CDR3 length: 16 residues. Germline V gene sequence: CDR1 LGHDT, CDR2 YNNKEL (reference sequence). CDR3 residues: CASSHPSGRPREEQYF. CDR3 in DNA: TGTGCCAGCAGCCACCCTAGCGGGAGGCCCCGAGAGGAGCAGTACTTC.

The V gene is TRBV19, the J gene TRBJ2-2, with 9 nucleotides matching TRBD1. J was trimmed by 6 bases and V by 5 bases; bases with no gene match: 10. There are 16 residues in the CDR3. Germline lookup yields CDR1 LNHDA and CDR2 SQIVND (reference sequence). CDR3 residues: CASSPKTGGLSGELFF. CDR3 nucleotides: TGTGCCAGTAGTCCGAAGACAGGGGGTCTTTCCGGGGAGCTGTTTTTT.